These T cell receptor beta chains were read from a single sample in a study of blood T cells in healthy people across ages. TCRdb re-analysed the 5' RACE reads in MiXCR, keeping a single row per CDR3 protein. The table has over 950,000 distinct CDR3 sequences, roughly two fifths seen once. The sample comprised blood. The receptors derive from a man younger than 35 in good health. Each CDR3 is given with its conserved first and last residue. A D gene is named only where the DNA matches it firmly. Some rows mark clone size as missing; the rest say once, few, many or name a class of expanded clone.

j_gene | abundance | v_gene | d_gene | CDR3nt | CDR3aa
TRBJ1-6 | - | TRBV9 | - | TGTGCCAGCAGCGTAGACTATAATTCACCCCTCCACTTT | CASSVDYNSPLHF
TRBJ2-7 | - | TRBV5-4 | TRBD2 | TGTGCCAGCAGCTTGTCGGGACTAGCCTCCGAGCAGTACTTC | CASSLSGLASEQYF
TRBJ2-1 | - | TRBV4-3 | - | TGCGCCAGCAGCCCGGGGGCACGGTTAAATGAGCAGTTCTTC | CASSPGARLNEQFF
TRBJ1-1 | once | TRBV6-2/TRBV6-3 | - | TGTGCCGGCACCTTACGAGGGAGCAGCACTGAAGCTTTCTTT | CAGTLRGSSTEAFF
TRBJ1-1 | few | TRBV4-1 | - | TGCGCCAGCAGCCTCGGCGGGTCAGGGGTTGCCACTGAAGCTTTCTTT | CASSLGGSGVATEAFF
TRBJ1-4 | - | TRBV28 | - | TGTGCCAGCAGCTACGGGGCGGATGAAAAACTGTTTTTT | CASSYGADEKLFF
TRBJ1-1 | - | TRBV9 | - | TGTGCCAGCAGCCCAAGAGGGACGAACACTAAAGCTTTCTTT | CASSPRGTNTKAFF
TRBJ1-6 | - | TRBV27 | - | TGTGCCAGCAGCCGACGAGATCAAGTACGGGATAATTCACCCCTCCACTTT | CASSRRDQVRDNSPLHF
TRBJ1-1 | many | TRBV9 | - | TGTGCCAGCAGCGTAGAGGTGAACACTGAAGCTTTCTTT | CASSVEVNTEAFF
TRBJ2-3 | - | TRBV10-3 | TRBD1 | TGTGCCATCAGTGACGAGTGGACAGGGAAGACAGATACGCAGTATTTT | CAISDEWTGKTDTQYF
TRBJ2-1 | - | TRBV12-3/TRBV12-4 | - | TGTGCCAGCAGTTTGGGCGAGGGGGTTGAGCAGTTCTTC | CASSLGEGVEQFF
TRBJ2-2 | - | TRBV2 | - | TGTGCCAGCAGTGGACCGACAAGCCCCACCGGGGAGCTGTTTTTT | CASSGPTSPTGELFF
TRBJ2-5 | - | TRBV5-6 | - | TGTGCCAGCAGCCCGTGGGCAGATCAACAAGAGACCCAGTACTTC | CASSPWADQQETQYF
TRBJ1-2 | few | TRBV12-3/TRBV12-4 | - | TGTGCCAGCAGAGGGGGGGGACTGAGCTATGGCTACACCTTC | CASRGGGLSYGYTF
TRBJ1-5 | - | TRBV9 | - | TGTGCCAGCAGCGTAAGGGGGGAAAATCAGCCCCAGCATTTT | CASSVRGENQPQHF
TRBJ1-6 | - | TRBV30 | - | TGTGCCTGGAGTGTACGTCCAGGTGGAGGGTCACCCCTCCACTTT | CAWSVRPGGGSPLHF
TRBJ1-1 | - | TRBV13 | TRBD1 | TGTGCCAGCAGCACAATAGGACAGGCGAACACTGAAGCTTTCTTT | CASSTIGQANTEAFF
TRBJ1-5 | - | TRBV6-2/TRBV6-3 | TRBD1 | TGTGCCAGCAGTTACACCTTGGACAGGGATGGCAATCAGCCCCAGCATTTT | CASSYTLDRDGNQPQHF
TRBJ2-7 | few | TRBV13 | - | TGTGCCAGCAGCTCTCCCTTACCCCAGAGGATCTACGAGCAGTACTTC | CASSSPLPQRIYEQYF
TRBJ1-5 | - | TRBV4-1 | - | TGCGCCAGCAGCCAACCGCTGACAGGCAGTCAGCCCCAGCATTTT | CASSQPLTGSQPQHF
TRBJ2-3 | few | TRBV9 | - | TGTGCCAGCAGCGCTGGTGGGGGCGGTGGCACAGATACGCAGTATTTT | CASSAGGGGGTDTQYF
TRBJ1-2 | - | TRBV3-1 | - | TGTGCCAGCAGCCAAGTGACGACACGACTAGGGAATGGCTACACCTTC | CASSQVTTRLGNGYTF
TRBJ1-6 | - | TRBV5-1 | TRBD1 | TGCGCCAGCGCGGACAGGAGCAATTCACCCCTCCACTTT | CASADRSNSPLHF
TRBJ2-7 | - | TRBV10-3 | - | TGTGCCATCAGCGACACGGACGCCTACGAGCAGTACTTC | CAISDTDAYEQYF
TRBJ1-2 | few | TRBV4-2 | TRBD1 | TGTGCCAGCAGCCCGACATTGGACAGGGCGAACTATGGCTACACCTTC | CASSPTLDRANYGYTF
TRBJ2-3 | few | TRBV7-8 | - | TGTACCAGTAAGATGGGTCCAGATACGCAGTATTTT | CTSKMGPDTQYF
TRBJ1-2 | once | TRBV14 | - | TGTGCCAGCAGTCAAGGACGGATTCCTTATGGCTACACCTTC | CASSQGRIPYGYTF
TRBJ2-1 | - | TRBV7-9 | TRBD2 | TGTGCCAGCAGGGAAGCGGGAAGTAACTACAATGAGCAGTTCTTC | CASREAGSNYNEQFF
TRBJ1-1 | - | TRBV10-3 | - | TGTGCCATCAGTGAGACAGGGATCAACACTGAAGCTTTCTTT | CAISETGINTEAFF
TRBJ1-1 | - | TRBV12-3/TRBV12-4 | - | TGTGCCAGCGCTTCAAGGCTGGCGGAAGCTTTCTTT | CASASRLAEAFF
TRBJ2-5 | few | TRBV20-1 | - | TGCAGTGCTCGGACCCTGCGCACAAGTGGTTCGGAGACCCAGTACTTC | CSARTLRTSGSETQYF
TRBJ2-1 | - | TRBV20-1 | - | TGCAGTGCTAGAGATGTGGGGGGGGCCTTGTATGAGCAGTTCTTC | CSARDVGGALYEQFF
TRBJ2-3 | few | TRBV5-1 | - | TGCGCCAGCAGCTTGGGCCCTAGGTTTGGGAGCGCAGATACGCAGTATTTT | CASSLGPRFGSADTQYF
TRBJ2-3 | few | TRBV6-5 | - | TGTGCCACCGGTCGGGGACTCGGTACAGATACGCAGTATTTT | CATGRGLGTDTQYF
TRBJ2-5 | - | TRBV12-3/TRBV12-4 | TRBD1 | TGTGCCAGCCGGGACAGGAGTCAAGAGACCCAGTACTTC | CASRDRSQETQYF
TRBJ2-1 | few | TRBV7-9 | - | TGTGCCAGCAGCTCAGACCAGGGTAGCTCCTACAATGAGCAGTTCTTC | CASSSDQGSSYNEQFF